The T cell receptor beta chain under discussion was sequenced for a study of identical twins. In TCRdb, the 5' RACE reads were re-called with MiXCR into one record per CDR3 protein. The sample shows around 530,000 distinct CDR3 sequences, approximately 16% of them seen only once. Every donor was a healthy Caucasian. The trim removed 2 bases at V and 5 bases at J, leaving 4 bases unmatched. The CDR3 length is 15 residues. CDR1 is ENHRY, CDR2 SYGVKD, per germline. The same sample was also studied in work on yellow fever vaccine responses in identical twins.

The source material was CD4+ T cells sorted from blood. The rearrangement uses TRBV10-3 and TRBJ2-7, with 12 bases fitting TRBD2. This receptor was taken from a woman younger than 30 in good health. Here the CDR3 reads CAISERTSGTNEQYF. CDR3 DNA: TGTGCCATCAGTGAGAGGACTAGCGGGACAAACGAGCAGTACTTC.